The next 15 T cell receptor beta chains were all read from a single sample in a study of blood T cell repertoires in COVID-19. TCRdb's table, derived via immunoSEQ multiplex PCR, lists solely in-frame clones and lacks some. The table shows 47,000 or so clones, with roughly 79% occurring only once. Sequencing input: peripheral blood. The receptors shown here come from a woman of 80 years or more with COVID-19, enrolled during active disease.

J is TRBJ2-1 and V is TRBV7-2, with 8 bases matching TRBD2. Trimming cost V 6 bases and J 1 base; bases outside gene matches: 2. Germline lookup yields CDR1 SGHTA and CDR2 FQGNSA. The CDR3 length is 14 residues. The CDR3 DNA sequence: TGTGCCAGCAGGGGACTAGTATCCTACAATGAGCAGTTCTTC. Amino acids: CASRGLVSYNEQFF.

This CDR3 is CASSIGGTGANVLTF. CDR3 DNA sequence: TGTGCCAGCAGCATTGGGGGGACCGGGGCCAACGTCCTGACTTTC. The chain has TRBV7-2 and TRBJ2-6; perhaps TRBD2 as D (6 bases). The CDR3 is 15 amino acids. Looked up from germline, CDR1 is SGHTA and CDR2 is FQGNSA. V shed 5 bases and J shed 4 bases, with 12 bases lying between them.

The chain recombines TRBV7-8 with TRBJ1-4; 7 positions match TRBD1. The CDR3 runs to 14 residues. CDR1 and CDR2 from the germline V gene are SGHVS and FQNEAQ. V shed 1 base and J 5 bases; nucleotides not matched to a gene: 1. CDR3 in amino acids: CASSLGRGNEKLFF. DNA for the CDR3: TGTGCCAGCAGCTTAGGCAGGGGGAATGAAAAACTGTTTTTT. The whole variable domain, filled in from reference TRBV7-8 and TRBJ1-4, reads GAGVSQSPRYKVAKRGQDVALRCDPISGHVSLFWYQQALGQGPEFLTYFQNEAQLDKSGLPSDRFFAERPEGSVSTLKIQRTQQEDSAVYLCASSLGRGNEKLFFGSGTQLSVL.

The rearrangement links TRBV4-1 to TRBJ2-1; 9 bases map to TRBD2. With 0 bases clipped from V and 4 bases from J, the junction kept 7 bases outside the gene matches. The CDR3 has 17 residues. Per the germline V gene, CDR1 is MGHRA and CDR2 is YSYEKL. CDR3 loop: CASSQDGIAGEYNEQFF. CDR3 nucleotide sequence: TGCGCCAGCAGCCAAGATGGAATAGCGGGAGAGTACAATGAGCAGTTCTTC.

The rearrangement joins TRBV5-4 to TRBJ2-1; TRBD2 aligns across 7 bases. Trimming removed 2 bases from V and 2 bases from J; junction bases left unmatched: 7. There are 16 residues in the CDR3. Germline V gene sequence: CDR1 SGHNT, CDR2 YYREEE (reference sequence). The CDR3 is CASSFGGGSAYNEQFF. For the CDR3, the DNA is TGTGCCAGCAGCTTCGGGGGAGGGTCCGCCTACAATGAGCAGTTCTTC.

This sequence joins TRBV30 and TRBJ1-3; a weak D match, TRBD1 (5 bases). The length of the CDR3 is 15 residues. CDR1 is GTSNPN and CDR2 is SVGIG in the germline V gene (reference sequence). Trimming left V 2 bases short and J 4 bases short, with 15 bases between. This CDR3 reads CAWSPGGVRGNTIYF. The CDR3 DNA sequence: TGTGCCTGGAGTCCGGGGGGGGTCCGGGGAAACACCATATATTTT. The variable domain in full, with the rest retrieved from reference TRBV30 and TRBJ1-3, is SQTIHQWPATLVQPVGSPLSLECTVEGTSNPNLYWYRQAAGRGLQLLFYSVGIGQISSEVPQNLSASRPQDRQFILSSKKLLLSDSGFYLCAWSPGGVRGNTIYFGEGSWLTVV.

Points on this clone: The junction does not match germline at one end; this may be a read error. V gene TRBV7-7 combines with J gene TRBJ2-5; TRBD1 agrees at 9 bases. Germline assignment: CDR1 SSHAT and CDR2 FNYEAQ (reference sequence). The CDR3 spans 14 residues. The CDR3 spells CASSFGTGQETQYF. The CDR3 bases are TGTGCTAGCAGCTTTGGGACAGGGCAAGAGACCCAGTACTTC.

This clone was detected a few times. V usage is TRBV7-9 and J usage is TRBJ2-5, with TRBD2 as a possible D gene (6 bases). Trimming took off 1 base at V and 1 base at J, with 7 bases between the two ends. From germline, CDR1 is SEHNR and CDR2 FQNEAQ (reference sequence). The CDR3 sequence is 14 residues long. Here the CDR3 reads CASSLGGVQETQYF. CDR3 bases: TGTGCCAGCAGCTTAGGGGGGGTCCAAGAGACCCAGTACTTC.

The rearrangement uses TRBV2 and TRBJ2-5; no clear D. In germline, CDR1 is SNHLY, CDR2 FYNNEI. The CDR3 spans 11 residues. Trimming shortened V by 6 bases and J by 2 bases, and 4 bases separated the two germline ends. CDR3 coding DNA: TGTGCCAGCAGCCAACAAGAGACCCAGTACTTC. Its translation: CASSQQETQYF.

The V gene is TRBV6-5, the J gene TRBJ2-2; maybe TRBD2 (6 bases). CDR1 MNHEY and CDR2 SVGAGI come from the germline V gene. Trimming left V 7 bases short and J 6 bases short, with 15 bases between. The CDR3 length is 14 residues. The CDR3 DNA follows: TGTGCCAGCAACGAGGTCCGCGGGGCCGGGGAGCTGTTTTTT. It yields the protein CASNEVRGAGELFF.

By sample share, this clone is medium-sized. This chain connects TRBV18 to TRBJ1-6; 11 nucleotides agree with TRBD1. The CDR3 is 13 residues long. The germline V gene has CDR1 KGHSH and CDR2 LQKENI. The junction had 4 bases not matched to a gene; V was cut back by 11 bases and J by 7 bases. The CDR3 DNA is TGTGCCGGACGGGACAGGGGGAATTCACCCCTCCACTTT. Amino acid sequence: CAGRDRGNSPLHF.

This chain links TRBV30 with TRBJ2-7; 11 bases align to TRBD1. With V trimmed by 5 bases and J by 3 bases, 9 bases remained unmatched. The CDR3 runs to 15 residues. Per the germline V gene, CDR1 is GTSNPN and CDR2 is SVGIG (reference sequence). The CDR3 reads CAWALPGTGGYEQYF. In DNA, the CDR3 is TGTGCCTGGGCCTTACCCGGGACAGGGGGCTACGAGCAGTACTTC. The full variable domain, its missing parts supplied by reference TRBV30 and TRBJ2-7, is SQTIHQWPATLVQPVGSPLSLECTVEGTSNPNLYWYRQAAGRGLQLLFYSVGIGQISSEVPQNLSASRPQDRQFILSSKKLLLSDSGFYLCAWALPGTGGYEQYFGPGTRLTVT.

CDR3 residues: CATSDRYNEQFF. Here the CDR3 DNA reads TGTGCCACCAGTGATCGGTACAATGAGCAGTTCTTC. This chain connects TRBV24-1 to TRBJ2-1; no clear D. Germline assignment: CDR1 KGHDR and CDR2 SFDVKD. CDR3 length equals 12 residues. The germline V and J ends were trimmed by 3 bases and 4 bases, with 3 bases remaining between them.

The gene calls are TRBV5-1 and TRBJ2-1; 10 positions agree with TRBD2. The CDR3 length is 14 residues. V gave up 4 bases and J gave up 5 bases; unmatched junction bases: 3. Per the germline V gene, CDR1 is SGHRS and CDR2 is YFSETQ. In nucleotides, the CDR3 is TGCGCCAGCAGCCTAGGACTAGCGGACAATGAGCAGTTCTTC. Translating it yields CASSLGLADNEQFF.

The chain links TRBV5-1 to TRBJ2-2; D is unclear. The germline CDR1 and CDR2 sequences are SGHRS and YFSETQ. The CDR3 spans 15 residues. V was cut by 4 bases and J by 2 bases, with 12 bases left in between. The CDR3, as DNA: TGCGCCAGCAGCAGTTTACAGACCAACACCGGGGAGCTGTTTTTT. This gives the protein CASSSLQTNTGELFF.